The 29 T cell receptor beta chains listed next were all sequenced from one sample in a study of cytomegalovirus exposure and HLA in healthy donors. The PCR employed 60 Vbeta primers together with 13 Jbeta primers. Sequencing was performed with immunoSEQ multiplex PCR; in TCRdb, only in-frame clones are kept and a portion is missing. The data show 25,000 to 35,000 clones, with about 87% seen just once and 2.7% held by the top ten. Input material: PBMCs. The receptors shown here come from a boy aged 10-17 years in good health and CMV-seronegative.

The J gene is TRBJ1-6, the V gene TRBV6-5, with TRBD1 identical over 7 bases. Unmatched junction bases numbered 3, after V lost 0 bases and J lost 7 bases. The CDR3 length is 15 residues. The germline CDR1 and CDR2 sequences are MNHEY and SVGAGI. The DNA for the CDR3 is TGTGCCAGCAGTTACTCGGGACAGAAGAATTCACCCCTCCACTTT. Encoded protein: CASSYSGQKNSPLHF.

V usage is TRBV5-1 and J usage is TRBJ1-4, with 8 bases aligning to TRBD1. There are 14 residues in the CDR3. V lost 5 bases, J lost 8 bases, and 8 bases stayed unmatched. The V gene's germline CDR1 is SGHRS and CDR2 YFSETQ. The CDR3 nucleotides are TGCGCCAGCAGGAAGGGACAGGAGGGCGAAAAACTGTTTTTT. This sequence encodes CASRKGQEGEKLFF.

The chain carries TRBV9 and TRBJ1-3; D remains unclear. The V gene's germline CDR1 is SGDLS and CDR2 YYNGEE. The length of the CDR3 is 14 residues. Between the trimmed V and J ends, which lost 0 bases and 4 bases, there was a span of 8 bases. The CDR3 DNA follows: TGTGCCAGCAGCGTAGGACATACCGGAAACACCATATATTTT. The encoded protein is CASSVGHTGNTIYF.

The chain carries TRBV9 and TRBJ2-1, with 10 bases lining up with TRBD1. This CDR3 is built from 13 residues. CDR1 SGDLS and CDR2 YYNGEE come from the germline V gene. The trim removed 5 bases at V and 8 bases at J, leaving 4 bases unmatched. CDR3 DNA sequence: TGTGCCAGCAGTGTCGACAGGGGGCATGAGCAGTTCTTC. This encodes CASSVDRGHEQFF.

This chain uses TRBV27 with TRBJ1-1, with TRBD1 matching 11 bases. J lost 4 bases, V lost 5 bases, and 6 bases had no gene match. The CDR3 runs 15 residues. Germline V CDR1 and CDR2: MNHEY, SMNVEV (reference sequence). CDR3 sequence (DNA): TGTGCCAGCAGTCCAGCCGGGACAGGGGGCACTGAAGCTTTCTTT. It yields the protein CASSPAGTGGTEAFF.

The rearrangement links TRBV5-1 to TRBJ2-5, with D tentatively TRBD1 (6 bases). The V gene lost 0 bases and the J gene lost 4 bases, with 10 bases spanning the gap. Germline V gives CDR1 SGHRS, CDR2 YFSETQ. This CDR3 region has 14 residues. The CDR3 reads CASSLEQGRETQYF. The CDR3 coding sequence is TGCGCCAGCAGCTTGGAACAGGGTAGAGAGACCCAGTACTTC. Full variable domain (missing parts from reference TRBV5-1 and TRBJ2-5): KAGVTQTPRYLIKTRGQQVTLSCSPISGHRSVSWYQQTPGQGLQFLFEYFSETQRNKGNFPGRFSGRQFSNSRSEMNVSTLELGDSALYLCASSLEQGRETQYFGPGTRLLVL.

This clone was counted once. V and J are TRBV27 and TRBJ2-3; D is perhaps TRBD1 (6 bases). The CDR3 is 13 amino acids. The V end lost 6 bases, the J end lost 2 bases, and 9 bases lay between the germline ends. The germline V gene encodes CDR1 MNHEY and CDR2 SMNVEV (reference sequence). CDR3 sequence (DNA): TGTGCCAGCAGCGGACAGAACACAGATACGCAGTATTTT. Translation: CASSGQNTDTQYF.

In DNA form, the CDR3 reads TGTGCCAGCAGTAGGGGATCTGGGGCCAACGTCCTGACTTTC. Its translation is CASSRGSGANVLTF. V is TRBV2 and J is TRBJ2-6, with D perhaps TRBD1 (5 bases). Trimming left V 5 bases short and J 1 base short, with 6 bases between. Germline V lookup: CDR1 SNHLY, CDR2 FYNNEI. The CDR3 length is 14 residues.

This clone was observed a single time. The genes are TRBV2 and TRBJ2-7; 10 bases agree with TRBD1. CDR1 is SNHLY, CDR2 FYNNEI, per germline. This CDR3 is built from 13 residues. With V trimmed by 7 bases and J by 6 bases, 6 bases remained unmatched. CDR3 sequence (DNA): TGTGCCAGCACTTGGGGACAGGGGTCCGAGCAGTACTTC. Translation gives CASTWGQGSEQYF. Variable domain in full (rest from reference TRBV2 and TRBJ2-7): EPEVTQTPSHQVTQMGQEVILRCVPISNHLYFYWYRQILGQKVEFLVSFYNNEISEKSEIFDDQFSVERPDGSNFTLKIRSTKLEDSAMYFCASTWGQGSEQYFGPGTRLTVT.

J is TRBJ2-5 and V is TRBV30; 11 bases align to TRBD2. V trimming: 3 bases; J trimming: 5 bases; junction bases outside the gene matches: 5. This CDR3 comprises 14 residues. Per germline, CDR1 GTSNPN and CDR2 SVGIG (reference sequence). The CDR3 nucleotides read TGTGCCTGGAGGGCACTAGCGGGGGTTGAGACCCAGTACTTC. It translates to CAWRALAGVETQYF.

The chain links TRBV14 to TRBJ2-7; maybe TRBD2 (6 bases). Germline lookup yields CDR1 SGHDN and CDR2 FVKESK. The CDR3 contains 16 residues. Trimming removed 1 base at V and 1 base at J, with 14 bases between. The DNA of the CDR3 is TGTGCCAGCAGCCAAGGTACTAGCAGGTTATCCTACGAGCAGTACTTC. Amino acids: CASSQGTSRLSYEQYF.

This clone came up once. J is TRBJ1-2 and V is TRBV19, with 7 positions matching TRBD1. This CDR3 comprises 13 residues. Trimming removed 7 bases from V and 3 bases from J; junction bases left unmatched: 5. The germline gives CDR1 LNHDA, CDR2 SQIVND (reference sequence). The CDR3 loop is CASNPGTDYGYTF. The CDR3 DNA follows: TGTGCCAGTAATCCCGGGACAGACTATGGCTACACCTTC.

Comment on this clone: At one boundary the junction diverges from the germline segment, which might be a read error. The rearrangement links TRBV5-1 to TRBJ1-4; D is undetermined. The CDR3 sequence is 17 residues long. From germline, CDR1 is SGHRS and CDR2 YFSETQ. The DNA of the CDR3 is TGCGCCAGCAGCCGTATCTCTCCTTTTGCAACTAATGAAGAACTGTTTTTT. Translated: CASSRISPFATNEELFF.

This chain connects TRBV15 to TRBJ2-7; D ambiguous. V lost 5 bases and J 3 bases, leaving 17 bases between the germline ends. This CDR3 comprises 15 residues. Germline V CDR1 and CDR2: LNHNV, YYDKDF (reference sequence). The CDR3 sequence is CATSPIGSLLYEQYF. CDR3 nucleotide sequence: TGTGCCACCAGCCCAATCGGGTCGCTACTCTACGAGCAGTACTTC. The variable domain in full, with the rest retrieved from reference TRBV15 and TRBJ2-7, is DAMVIQNPRYQVTQFGKPVTLSCSQTLNHNVMYWYQQKSSQAPKLLFHYYDKDFNNEADTPDNFQSRRPNTSFCFLDIRSPGLGDTAMYLCATSPIGSLLYEQYFGPGTRLTVT.

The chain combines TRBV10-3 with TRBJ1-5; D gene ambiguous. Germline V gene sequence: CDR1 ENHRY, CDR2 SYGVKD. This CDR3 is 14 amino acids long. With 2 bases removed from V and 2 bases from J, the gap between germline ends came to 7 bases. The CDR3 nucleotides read TGTGCCATCAGTGAGGCGGGCCGCAATCAGCCCCAGCATTTT. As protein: CAISEAGRNQPQHF.

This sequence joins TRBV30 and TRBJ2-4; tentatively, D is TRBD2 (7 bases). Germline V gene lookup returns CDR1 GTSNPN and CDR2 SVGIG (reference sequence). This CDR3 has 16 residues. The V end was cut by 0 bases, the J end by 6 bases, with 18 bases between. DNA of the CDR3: TGTGCCTGGAGTGTGGGGGCGGGGGCGTTGGTAAACATTCAGTACTTC. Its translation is CAWSVGAGALVNIQYF.

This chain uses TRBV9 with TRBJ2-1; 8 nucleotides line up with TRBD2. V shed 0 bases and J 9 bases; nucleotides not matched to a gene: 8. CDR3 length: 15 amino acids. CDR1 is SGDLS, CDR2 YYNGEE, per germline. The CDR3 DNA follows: TGTGCCAGCAGCGTAGTCGGGGGGGCTCTCGGTGAGCAGTTCTTC. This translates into CASSVVGGALGEQFF.

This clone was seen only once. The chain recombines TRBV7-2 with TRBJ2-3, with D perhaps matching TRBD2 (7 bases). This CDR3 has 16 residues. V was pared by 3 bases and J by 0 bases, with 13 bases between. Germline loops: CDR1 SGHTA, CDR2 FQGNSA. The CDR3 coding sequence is TGTGCCAGCAGCTTCGTGCGGGGGCGGAGCACAGATACGCAGTATTTT. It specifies CASSFVRGRSTDTQYF.

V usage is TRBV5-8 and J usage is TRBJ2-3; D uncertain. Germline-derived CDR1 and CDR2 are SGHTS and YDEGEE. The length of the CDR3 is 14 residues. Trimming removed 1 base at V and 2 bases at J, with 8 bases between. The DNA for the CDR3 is TGTGCCAGCAGCTTGCGGCGGTCCACAGATACGCAGTATTTT. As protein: CASSLRRSTDTQYF. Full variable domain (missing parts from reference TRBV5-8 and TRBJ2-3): EAGVTQSPTHLIKTRGQQATLRCSPISGHTSVYWYQQALGLGLQFLLWYDEGEERNRGNFPPRFSGRQFPNYSSELNVNALELEDSALYLCASSLRRSTDTQYFGPGTRLTVL.

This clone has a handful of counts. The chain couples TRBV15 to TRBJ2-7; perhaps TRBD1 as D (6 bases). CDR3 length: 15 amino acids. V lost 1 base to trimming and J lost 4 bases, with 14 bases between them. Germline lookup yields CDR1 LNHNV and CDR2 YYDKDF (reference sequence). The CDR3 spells CATSRGGVGGYEQYF. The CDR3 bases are TGTGCCACCAGCAGAGGAGGGGTAGGGGGTTACGAGCAGTACTTC.

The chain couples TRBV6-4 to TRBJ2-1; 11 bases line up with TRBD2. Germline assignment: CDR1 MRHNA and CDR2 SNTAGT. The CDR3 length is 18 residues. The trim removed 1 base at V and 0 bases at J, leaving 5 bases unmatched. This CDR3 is CASSDLGLAESSYNEQFF. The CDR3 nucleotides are TGTGCCAGCAGTGACTTGGGACTAGCGGAGAGCTCCTACAATGAGCAGTTCTTC.

CDR3 DNA sequence: TGTGCCAGCAGCCACAGGCTCAACTCTGGAAACACCATATATTTT. Its protein product is CASSHRLNSGNTIYF. The chain couples TRBV14 to TRBJ1-3; D ambiguous. With 3 bases removed from V and 0 bases from J, the gap between germline ends came to 9 bases. Germline-derived CDR1 and CDR2 are SGHDN and FVKESK. The CDR3 is 15 residues long.

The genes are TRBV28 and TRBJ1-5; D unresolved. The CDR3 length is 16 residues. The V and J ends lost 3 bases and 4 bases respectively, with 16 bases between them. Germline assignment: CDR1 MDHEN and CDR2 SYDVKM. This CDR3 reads CASSFRLKLKNQPQHF. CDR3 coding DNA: TGTGCCAGCAGTTTCCGCCTGAAACTCAAAAATCAGCCCCAGCATTTT.

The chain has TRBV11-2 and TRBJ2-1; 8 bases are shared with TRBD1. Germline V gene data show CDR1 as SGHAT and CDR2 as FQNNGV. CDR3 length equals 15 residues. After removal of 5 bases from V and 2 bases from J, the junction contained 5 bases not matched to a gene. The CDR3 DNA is TGTGCCAGCAGCACCCACAGGGGGGCCTACAATGAGCAGTTCTTC. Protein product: CASSTHRGAYNEQFF.

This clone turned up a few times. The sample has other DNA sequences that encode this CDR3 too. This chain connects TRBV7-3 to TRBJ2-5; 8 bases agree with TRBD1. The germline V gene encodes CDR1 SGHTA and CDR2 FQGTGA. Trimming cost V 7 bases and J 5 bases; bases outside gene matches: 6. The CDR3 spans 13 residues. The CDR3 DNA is TGTGCCAGCACCCGTCGACAGGGGGAGACCCAGTACTTC. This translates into CASTRRQGETQYF.

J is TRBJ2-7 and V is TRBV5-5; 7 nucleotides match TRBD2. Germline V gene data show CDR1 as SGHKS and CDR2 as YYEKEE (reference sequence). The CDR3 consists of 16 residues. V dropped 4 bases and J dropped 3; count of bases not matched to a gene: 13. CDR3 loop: CASSQSGRASDYEQYF. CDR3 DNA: TGTGCCAGCAGCCAATCGGGGAGGGCCTCCGACTACGAGCAGTACTTC.

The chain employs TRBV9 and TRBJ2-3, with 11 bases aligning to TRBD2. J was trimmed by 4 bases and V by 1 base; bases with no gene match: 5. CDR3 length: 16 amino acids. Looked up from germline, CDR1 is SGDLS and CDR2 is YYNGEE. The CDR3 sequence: CASSVLFSGGADTQYF. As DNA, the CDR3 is TGTGCCAGCAGCGTACTCTTTAGCGGGGGGGCAGATACGCAGTATTTT.

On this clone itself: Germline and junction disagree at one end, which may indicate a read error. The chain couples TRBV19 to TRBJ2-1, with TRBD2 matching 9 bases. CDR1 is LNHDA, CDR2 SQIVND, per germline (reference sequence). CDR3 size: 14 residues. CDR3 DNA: TGTGCCAGTTCACGCGGGGGGGATAACAATGGGCAGTTCTTC. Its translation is CASSRGGDNNGQFF. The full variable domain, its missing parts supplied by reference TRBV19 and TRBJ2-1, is DGGITQSPKYLFRKEGQNVTLSCEQNLNHDAMYWYRQDPGQGLRLIYYSQIVNDFQKGDIAEGYSVSREKKESFPLTVTSAQKNPTAFYLCASSRGGDNNGQFFGPGTRLTVL.

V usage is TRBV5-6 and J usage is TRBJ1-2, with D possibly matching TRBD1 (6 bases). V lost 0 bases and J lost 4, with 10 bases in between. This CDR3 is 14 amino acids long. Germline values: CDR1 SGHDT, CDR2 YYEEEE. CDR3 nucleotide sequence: TGTGCCAGCAGCTTGGTGGAAGGGGGCTATGGCTACACCTTC. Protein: CASSLVEGGYGYTF.